What follows is one T cell receptor beta chain and its context. The target antigen is unknown. CD45RO-negative, CCR7-selected cells formed the naive CD8 fraction, which excluded terminally differentiated effector memory CD45RA+ cells. Donors comprised healthy HIV-negative adults lacking recent acute infections or vaccinations. Clones were read by immunoSEQ multiplex PCR, and TCRdb kept only the in-frame ones, dropping some. This sample has around 1,900,000 clones, with 93% found just once. This specimen comes from a study of shared clonotypes between healthy human individuals. Broader study findings: Sharing across four donors was highest in naive CD4 (around 5%) and lowest in memory CD8 (roughly 0.4%). Sampling involved blood alone; tissue repertoires likely differ.

The clonotype comes from a man between 18 and 29 years old in good health. Some clones in this sample may be carry-over from other donors' samples. Material: naive CD8+ T cells from PBMCs.

The CDR3 bases are TGTGCCATCAGTGAGTCGGCCCTGATGGACTATGGCTACACCTTC. This gives the protein CAISESALMDYGYTF. This chain links TRBV10-3 with TRBJ1-2; no definite D call. Looked up from germline, CDR1 is ENHRY and CDR2 is SYGVKD. The V and J ends lost 0 bases and 3 bases respectively, with 11 bases between them. This CDR3 comprises 15 residues.